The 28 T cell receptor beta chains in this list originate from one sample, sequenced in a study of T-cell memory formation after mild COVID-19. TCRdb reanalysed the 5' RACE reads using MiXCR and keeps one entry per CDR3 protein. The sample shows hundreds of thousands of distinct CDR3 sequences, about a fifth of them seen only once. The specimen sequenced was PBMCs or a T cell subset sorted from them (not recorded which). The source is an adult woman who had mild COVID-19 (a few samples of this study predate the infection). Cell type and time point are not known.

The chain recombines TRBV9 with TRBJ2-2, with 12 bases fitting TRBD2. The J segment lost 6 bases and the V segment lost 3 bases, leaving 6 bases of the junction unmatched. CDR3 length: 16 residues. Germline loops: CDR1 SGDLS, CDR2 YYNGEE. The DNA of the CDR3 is TGTGCCAGCAGCGGTAGTCTAGCGGGGGGGGCCGGGGAGCTGTTTTTT. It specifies CASSGSLAGGAGELFF. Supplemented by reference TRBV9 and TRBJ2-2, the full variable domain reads DSGVTQTPKHLITATGQRVTLRCSPRSGDLSVYWYQQSLDQGLQFLIQYYNGEERAKGNILERFSAQQFPDLHSELNLSSLELGDSALYFCASSGSLAGGAGELFFGEGSRLTVL.

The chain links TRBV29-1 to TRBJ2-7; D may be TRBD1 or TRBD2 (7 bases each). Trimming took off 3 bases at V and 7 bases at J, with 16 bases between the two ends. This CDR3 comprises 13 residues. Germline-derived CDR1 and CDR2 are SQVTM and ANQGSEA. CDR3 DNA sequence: TGCAGCGTTGACCGGCAGGGGGAGGGTGAGCAGTACTTC. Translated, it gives CSVDRQGEGEQYF.

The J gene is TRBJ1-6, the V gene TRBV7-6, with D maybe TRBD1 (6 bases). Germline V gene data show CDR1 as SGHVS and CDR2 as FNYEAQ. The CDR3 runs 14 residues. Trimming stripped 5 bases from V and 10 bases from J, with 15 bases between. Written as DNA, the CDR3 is TGTGCCAGCAGCACAGCTCAGGGGAACTCACCCCTCCACTTT. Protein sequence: CASSTAQGNSPLHF.

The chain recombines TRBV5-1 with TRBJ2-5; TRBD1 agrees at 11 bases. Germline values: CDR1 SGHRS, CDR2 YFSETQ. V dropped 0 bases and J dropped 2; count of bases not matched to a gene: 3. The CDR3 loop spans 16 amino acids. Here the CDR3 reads CASSLEGDRGQETQYF. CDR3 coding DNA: TGCGCCAGCAGCTTGGAAGGGGACAGGGGGCAAGAGACCCAGTACTTC.

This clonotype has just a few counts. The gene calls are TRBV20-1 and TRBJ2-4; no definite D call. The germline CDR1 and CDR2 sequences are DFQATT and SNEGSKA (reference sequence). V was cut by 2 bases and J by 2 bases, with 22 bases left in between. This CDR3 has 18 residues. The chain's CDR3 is CSARSTVLVPSSKNIQYF. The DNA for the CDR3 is TGCAGTGCTAGAAGCACGGTCCTCGTCCCATCCTCCAAAAACATTCAGTACTTC.

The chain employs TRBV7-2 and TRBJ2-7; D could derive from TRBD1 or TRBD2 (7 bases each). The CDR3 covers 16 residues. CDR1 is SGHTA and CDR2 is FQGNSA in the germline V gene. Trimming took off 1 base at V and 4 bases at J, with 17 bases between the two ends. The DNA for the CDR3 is TGTGCCAGCAGCTTAGGGGGAGGGACAGCGCTATACGAGCAGTACTTC. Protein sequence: CASSLGGGTALYEQYF.

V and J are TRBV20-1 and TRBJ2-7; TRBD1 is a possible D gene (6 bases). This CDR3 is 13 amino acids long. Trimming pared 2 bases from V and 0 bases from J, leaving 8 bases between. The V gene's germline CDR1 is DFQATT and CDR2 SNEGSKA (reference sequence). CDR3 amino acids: CSARLTGSYEQYF. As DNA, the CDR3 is TGCAGTGCTAGACTGACAGGCTCCTACGAGCAGTACTTC.

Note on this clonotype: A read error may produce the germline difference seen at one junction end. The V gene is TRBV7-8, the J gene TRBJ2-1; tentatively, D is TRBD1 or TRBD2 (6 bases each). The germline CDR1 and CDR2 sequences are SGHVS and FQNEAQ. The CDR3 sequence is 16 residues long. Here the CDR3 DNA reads TGTGCCAGCAGCTTGGGAGGCAGGGGCTCCTACAATGAGCAGCTCTTC. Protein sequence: CASSLGGRGSYNEQLF.

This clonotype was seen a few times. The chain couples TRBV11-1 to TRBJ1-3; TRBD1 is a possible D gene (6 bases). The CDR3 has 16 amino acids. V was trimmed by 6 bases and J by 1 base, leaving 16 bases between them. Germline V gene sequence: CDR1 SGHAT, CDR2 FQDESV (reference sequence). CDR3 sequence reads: CASRETGYGSGNTIYF. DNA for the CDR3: TGTGCCAGCAGAGAAACAGGGTATGGATCTGGAAACACCATATATTTT.

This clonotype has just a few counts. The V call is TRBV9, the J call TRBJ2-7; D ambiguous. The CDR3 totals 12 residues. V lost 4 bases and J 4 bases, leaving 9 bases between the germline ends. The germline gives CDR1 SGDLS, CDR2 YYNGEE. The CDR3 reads CASSTPRYEQYF. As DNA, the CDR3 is TGTGCCAGCAGCACCCCCAGATACGAGCAGTACTTC.

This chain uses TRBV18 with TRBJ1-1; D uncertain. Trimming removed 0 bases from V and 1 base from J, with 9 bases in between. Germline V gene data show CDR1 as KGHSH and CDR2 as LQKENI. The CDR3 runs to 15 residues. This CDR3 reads CASSPPEVTNTEAFF. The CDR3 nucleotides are TGTGCCAGCTCACCACCAGAGGTAACGAACACTGAAGCTTTCTTT.

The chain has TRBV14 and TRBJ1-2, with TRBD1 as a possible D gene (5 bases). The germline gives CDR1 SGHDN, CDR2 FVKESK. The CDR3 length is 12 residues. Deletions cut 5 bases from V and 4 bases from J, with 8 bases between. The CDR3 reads CASSGGTYGYTF. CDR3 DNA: TGTGCCAGCAGCGGGGGGACCTATGGCTACACCTTC.

In nucleotides, the CDR3 is TGTGCCAGCAGTTACTCACAGCGGGGGACAGAGACCCAGTACTTC. Its translation: CASSYSQRGTETQYF. The J gene is TRBJ2-5, the V gene TRBV6-2 or TRBV6-3; 8 bases fit TRBD2. This CDR3 is built from 15 residues. The germline V gene has CDR1 MNHEY and CDR2 SVGEGT. J gave up 4 bases and V 0 bases, and 4 bases lay outside the gene matches.

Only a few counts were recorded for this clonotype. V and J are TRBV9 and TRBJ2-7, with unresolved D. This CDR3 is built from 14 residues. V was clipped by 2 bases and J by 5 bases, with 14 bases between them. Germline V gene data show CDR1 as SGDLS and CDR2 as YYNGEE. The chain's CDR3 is CASSVAPPSDEQYF. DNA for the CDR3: TGTGCCAGCAGCGTTGCCCCCCCATCGGACGAGCAGTACTTC. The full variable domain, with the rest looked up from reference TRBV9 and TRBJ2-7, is DSGVTQTPKHLITATGQRVTLRCSPRSGDLSVYWYQQSLDQGLQFLIQYYNGEERAKGNILERFSAQQFPDLHSELNLSSLELGDSALYFCASSVAPPSDEQYFGPGTRLTVT.

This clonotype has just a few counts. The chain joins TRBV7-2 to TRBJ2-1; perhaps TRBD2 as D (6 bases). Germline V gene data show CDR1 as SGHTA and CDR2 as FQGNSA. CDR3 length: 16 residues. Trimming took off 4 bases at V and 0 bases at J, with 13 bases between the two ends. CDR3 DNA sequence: TGTGCCAGCAGCTACCCAGGAGGGCCCTCCTACAATGAGCAGTTCTTC. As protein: CASSYPGGPSYNEQFF.

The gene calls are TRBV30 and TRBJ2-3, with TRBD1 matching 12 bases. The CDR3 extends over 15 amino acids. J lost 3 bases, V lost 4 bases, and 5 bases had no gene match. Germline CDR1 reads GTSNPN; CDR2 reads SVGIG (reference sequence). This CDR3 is CAWMGTGGWTDTQYF. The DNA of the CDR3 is TGTGCCTGGATGGGGACAGGGGGCTGGACAGATACGCAGTATTTT.

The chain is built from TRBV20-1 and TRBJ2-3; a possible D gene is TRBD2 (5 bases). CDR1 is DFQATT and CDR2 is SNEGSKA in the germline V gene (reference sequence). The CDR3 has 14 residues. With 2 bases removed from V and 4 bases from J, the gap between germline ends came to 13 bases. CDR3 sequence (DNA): TGCAGTGCTAGAATCGGTCTAGCCCCAGATACGCAGTATTTT. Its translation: CSARIGLAPDTQYF.

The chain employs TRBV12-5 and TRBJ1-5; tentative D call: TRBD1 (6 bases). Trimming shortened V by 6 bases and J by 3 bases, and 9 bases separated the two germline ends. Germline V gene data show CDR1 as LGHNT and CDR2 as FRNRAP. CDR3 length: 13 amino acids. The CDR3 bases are TGTGCTAGTGGGAAGGGGGTCAATCAGCCCCAGCATTTT. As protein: CASGKGVNQPQHF.

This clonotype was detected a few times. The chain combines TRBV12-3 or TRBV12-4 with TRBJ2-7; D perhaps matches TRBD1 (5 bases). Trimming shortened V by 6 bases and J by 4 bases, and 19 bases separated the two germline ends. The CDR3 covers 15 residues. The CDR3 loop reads CASSQQASPWYEQYF. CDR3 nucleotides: TGTGCCAGCAGCCAACAGGCCTCTCCCTGGTACGAGCAGTACTTC.

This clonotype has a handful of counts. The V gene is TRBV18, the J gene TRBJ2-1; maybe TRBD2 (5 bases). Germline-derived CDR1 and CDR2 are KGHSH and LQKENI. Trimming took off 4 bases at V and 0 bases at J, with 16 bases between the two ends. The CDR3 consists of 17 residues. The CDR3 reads CASSRTGIQSSYNEQFF. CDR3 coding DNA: TGTGCCAGCTCACGGACGGGGATACAGAGCTCCTACAATGAGCAGTTCTTC. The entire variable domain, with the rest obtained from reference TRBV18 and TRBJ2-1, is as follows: NAGVMQNPRHLVRRRGQEARLRCSPMKGHSHVYWYRQLPEEGLKFMVYLQKENIIDESGMPKERFSAEFPKEGPSILRIQQVVRGDSAAYFCASSRTGIQSSYNEQFFGPGTRLTVL.

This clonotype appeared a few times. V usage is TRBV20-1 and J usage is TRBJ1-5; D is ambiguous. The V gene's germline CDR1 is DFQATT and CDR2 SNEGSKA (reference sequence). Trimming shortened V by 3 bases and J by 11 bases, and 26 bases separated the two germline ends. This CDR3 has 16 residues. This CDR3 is CSASGHLAADQMSQHF. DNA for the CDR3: TGCAGTGCTAGCGGGCATTTGGCGGCAGACCAAATGTCCCAGCATTTT.

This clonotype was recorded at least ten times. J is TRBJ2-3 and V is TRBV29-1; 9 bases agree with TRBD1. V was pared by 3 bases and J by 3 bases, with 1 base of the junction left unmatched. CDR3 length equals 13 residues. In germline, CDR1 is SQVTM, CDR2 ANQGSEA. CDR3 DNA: TGCAGCGTTGACGGGACAGGGACAGATACGCAGTATTTT. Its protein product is CSVDGTGTDTQYF.

CDR3: CASSQERVVGGYTF. In DNA, the CDR3 is TGCGCCAGCAGCCAAGAAAGGGTGGTGGGTGGCTACACCTTC. This chain uses TRBV4-3 with TRBJ1-2; D unresolved. Germline CDR1 reads LGHNA; CDR2 reads YSLEER. There are 14 residues in the CDR3. The V gene lost 0 bases and the J gene lost 7 bases, with 12 bases spanning the gap.

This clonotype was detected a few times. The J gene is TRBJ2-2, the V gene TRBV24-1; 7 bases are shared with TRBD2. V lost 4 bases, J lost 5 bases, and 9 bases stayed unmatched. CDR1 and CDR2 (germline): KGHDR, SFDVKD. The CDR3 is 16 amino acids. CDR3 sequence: CATSDAPGLTTGELFF. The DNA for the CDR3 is TGTGCCACCAGTGACGCGCCGGGACTAACAACCGGGGAGCTGTTTTTT.

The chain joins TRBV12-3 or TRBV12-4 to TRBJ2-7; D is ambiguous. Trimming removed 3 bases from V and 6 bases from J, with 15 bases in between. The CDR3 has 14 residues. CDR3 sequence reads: CASSFRISGVEQYF. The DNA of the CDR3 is TGTGCCAGCAGTTTTCGCATCTCCGGAGTCGAGCAGTACTTC.

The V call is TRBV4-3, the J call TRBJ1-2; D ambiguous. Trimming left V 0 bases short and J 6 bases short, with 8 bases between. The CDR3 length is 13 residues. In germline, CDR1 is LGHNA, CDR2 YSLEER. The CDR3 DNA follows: TGCGCCAGCAGCCAAGATACTCGGGATGGCTACACCTTC. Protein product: CASSQDTRDGYTF.

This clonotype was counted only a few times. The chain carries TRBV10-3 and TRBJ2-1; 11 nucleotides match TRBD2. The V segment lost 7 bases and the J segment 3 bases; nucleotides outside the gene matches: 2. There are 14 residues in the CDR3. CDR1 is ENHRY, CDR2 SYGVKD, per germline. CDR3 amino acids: CAITGTSGYNEQFF. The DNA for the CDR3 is TGTGCCATCACAGGGACTAGCGGCTACAATGAGCAGTTCTTC.

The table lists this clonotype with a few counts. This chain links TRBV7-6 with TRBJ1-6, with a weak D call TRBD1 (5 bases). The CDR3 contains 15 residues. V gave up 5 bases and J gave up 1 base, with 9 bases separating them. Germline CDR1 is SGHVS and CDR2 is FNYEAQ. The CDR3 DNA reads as TGTGCCAGCAGCCCCAGGGTGTCCTATAATTCACCCCTCCACTTT. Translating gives CASSPRVSYNSPLHF.